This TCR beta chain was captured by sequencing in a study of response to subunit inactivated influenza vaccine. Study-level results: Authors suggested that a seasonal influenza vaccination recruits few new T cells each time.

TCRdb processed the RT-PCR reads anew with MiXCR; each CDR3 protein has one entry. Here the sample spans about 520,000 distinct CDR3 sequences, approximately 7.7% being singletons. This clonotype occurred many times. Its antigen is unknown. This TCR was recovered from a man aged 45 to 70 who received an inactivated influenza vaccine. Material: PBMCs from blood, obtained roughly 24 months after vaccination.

This CDR3 is CASSYSNSRWGNEQFF. The CDR3 nucleotides are TGTGCCAGCAGTTACTCCAACAGCCGGTGGGGCAATGAGCAGTTCTTC. The chain employs TRBV6-5 and TRBJ2-1; no definite D call. The ends were cut back, 0 bases at V and 6 bases at J, with 15 bases in the middle. The CDR3 runs to 16 residues. Germline values: CDR1 MNHEY, CDR2 SVGAGI.